This TCR beta chain derives from a study of early T cells in non-severe SARS-CoV-2 infection. In TCRdb, the 5' RACE reads were re-called with MiXCR into one record per CDR3 protein. The sample has some 50,000 distinct CDR3 sequences, around 6% seen once. CDR1 is MNHEY and CDR2 is SMNVEV in the germline V gene (reference sequence). V dropped 5 bases and J dropped 2; count of bases not matched to a gene: 4. The length of the CDR3 is 16 residues. This clonotype originated in an adult who was a healthcare worker with PCR-confirmed SARS-CoV-2 infection or an uninfected control (not recorded which). The chain couples TRBV27 to TRBJ1-5, with 12 bases lining up with TRBD1. Sequencing was carried out using whole blood. CDR3 sequence: CASSRDRGLGNQPQHF. Written as DNA, the CDR3 is TGTGCCAGCAGTCGGGACAGGGGGCTAGGCAATCAGCCCCAGCATTTT.